The present T cell receptor (beta chain) was sequenced within a study of blood T cell repertoires in COVID-19. In the study overall: Samples came from the United States, Italy and Spain, spanning acute and convalescent COVID-19. Sources were T cells, B-cell-depleted T cells, or PBMCs; the material itself was cDNA or gDNA.

In the authors' methods: How many nucleated cells were present was estimated from reference gene primer amplification. Generated by immunoSEQ multiplex PCR, the TCRdb table keeps only in-frame clones and is missing some. V, J and clone size are taken as reported in that table, and D and trimming were inferred from the DNA itself. The sample lists some 45,000 clones, roughly 88% occurring once. CDR1 and CDR2 (germline): LNHDA, SQIVND (reference sequence). V lost 10 bases to trimming and J lost 4 bases; unmatched junction nucleotides: 10. The CDR3 consists of 14 residues. The genes are TRBV19 and TRBJ1-2; TRBD1 matches at 9 bases. Sequences were obtained from peripheral blood. The clonotype originates from a woman older than 75 with acute or convalescent COVID-19. Here the CDR3 reads CATTGTGLRYGYTF. CDR3 nucleotides: TGTGCCACTACAGGGACAGGGCTTCGCTATGGCTACACCTTC.